The rows below give T cell receptor beta chains drawn from one sample of a study of blood T cell repertoires in COVID-19. The data were produced by immunoSEQ multiplex PCR, yet TCRdb's version contains in-frame clones alone and is incomplete. The sample consists of about 80,000 clones, 78% of them appearing once. What was sequenced was peripheral blood. The receptors come from a human donor in a cohort sampled during active COVID-19. CDR3s include the opening cysteine and the closing phenylalanine or tryptophan. The D gene is left open where the match is weak. Not all rows give a size; the values are once, few, many and, for expanded clones, a class.

d_gene,v_gene,len,j_gene,abundance,CDR3aa,CDR3nt
TRBD2,TRBV5-1,16,TRBJ2-5,NA,CASSLLSGREIQTQYF,TGCGCCAGCAGCTTGCTTAGCGGGAGAGAAATCCAGACCCAGTACTTC
TRBD2,TRBV6-1,15,TRBJ2-5,many,CASSEASGGPETQYF,TGTGCCAGCAGTGAAGCTAGCGGGGGGCCAGAGACCCAGTACTTC
NA,TRBV9,13,TRBJ2-2,NA,CASTLGGTGELFF,TGTGCCAGCACCTTGGGGGGCACCGGGGAGCTGTTTTTT
NA,TRBV29-1,13,TRBJ1-1,NA,CSVALAMNTEAFF,TGCAGCGTTGCACTCGCGATGAACACTGAAGCTTTCTTT
NA,TRBV30,13,TRBJ2-3,once,CAWSTAYTDTQYF,TGTGCCTGGTCGACAGCTTACACAGATACGCAGTATTTT
NA,TRBV30,15,TRBJ1-1,NA,CAWRGSEETNTEAFF,TGTGCCTGGAGAGGCTCCGAGGAGACCAACACTGAAGCTTTCTTT
NA,TRBV19,15,TRBJ2-3,NA,CASSTLQGWADTQYF,TGTGCCAGTAGTACCTTACAGGGTTGGGCAGATACGCAGTATTTT
NA,TRBV2,15,TRBJ1-5,once,CASSEGGVSNQPQHF,TGTGCCAGCAGTGAGGGCGGGGTTAGCAATCAGCCCCAGCATTTT
NA,TRBV6-5,13,TRBJ2-3,NA,CASSRLGTDTQYF,TGTGCCAGCAGTCGACTAGGCACAGATACGCAGTATTTT
TRBD1,TRBV6-5,14,TRBJ2-3,NA,CASSTGQGTDTQYF,TGTGCCAGCAGTACGGGACAGGGGACAGATACGCAGTATTTT
NA,TRBV28,16,TRBJ1-1,NA,CASRLNPTRGDTEAFF,TGTGCCAGCAGACTTAACCCCACGCGCGGAGACACTGAAGCTTTCTTT
NA,TRBV10-3,14,TRBJ1-2,NA,CAITKGGTYDGYTF,TGTGCCATCACCAAAGGAGGGACCTACGATGGCTACACCTTC
NA,TRBV5-1,15,TRBJ1-5,NA,CASSLVGGSNQPQHF,TGCGCCAGCAGCTTGGTGGGGGGAAGCAATCAGCCCCAGCATTTT
TRBD1,TRBV3-1/TRBV3-2,14,TRBJ2-1,NA,CASSQLTGINEQFF,TGTGCCAGCAGCCAACTGACAGGGATCAATGAGCAGTTCTTC
TRBD1,TRBV6-2/TRBV6-3,16,TRBJ2-3,NA,CASSYPRDRGLDTQYF,TGTGCCAGCAGTTACCCCCGGGACAGGGGGCTAGATACGCAGTATTTT
TRBD2,TRBV3-1/TRBV3-2,17,TRBJ2-3,NA,CASSLWTSGSRGDTQYF,TGTGCCAGCAGCCTTTGGACTAGCGGGAGTCGTGGAGATACGCAGTATTTT
TRBD1,TRBV6-5,13,TRBJ1-2,NA,CASRRDRDYGYTF,TGTGCCAGCAGACGGGACAGGGACTATGGCTACACCTTC
TRBD2,TRBV7-8,18,TRBJ2-3,NA,CASSSGLAGTPSTDTQYF,TGTGCCAGCAGCTCGGGACTAGCGGGAACGCCTAGCACAGATACGCAGTATTTT
NA,TRBV6-5,16,TRBJ1-4,NA,CASSYARGQRGEKLFF,TGTGCCAGCAGTTACGCCCGGGGGCAGCGGGGGGAAAAACTGTTTTTT
TRBD1,TRBV6-5,14,TRBJ1-2,NA,CASSRQGQAEGYTF,TGTGCCAGCAGCCGTCAGGGACAGGCGGAGGGCTACACCTTC
NA,TRBV10-1,12,TRBJ2-3,NA,CATGAGPDTQYF,TGCGCCACCGGAGCGGGCCCAGATACGCAGTATTTT
TRBD1,TRBV14,16,TRBJ1-2,NA,CASSQDADRGRSGYTF,TGTGCCAGCAGCCAAGACGCGGACAGGGGACGTTCGGGCTACACCTTC
TRBD1,TRBV7-9,13,TRBJ1-3,NA,CASSLGGGNTIYF,TGTGCCAGCAGCTTAGGAGGGGGCAACACCATATATTTT
NA,TRBV4-1,12,TRBJ2-3,few,CASSQQGDTQYF,TGCGCCAGCAGCCAGCAGGGAGATACGCAGTATTTT
NA,TRBV5-5,12,TRBJ1-5,NA,CASSSPSGPQHF,TGTGCCAGCAGCTCTCCCTCAGGGCCCCAGCATTTT
NA,TRBV19,15,TRBJ2-5,NA,CASSTRQNTLEAQYF,TGTGCCAGTAGTACCCGGCAGAACACGCTCGAGGCCCAGTACTTC
NA,TRBV12-3/TRBV12-4,12,TRBJ1-2,NA,CASSLGGAGYTF,TGTGCCAGCTCCTTGGGGGGAGCCGGCTACACCTTC
TRBD1,TRBV5-1,15,TRBJ1-5,few,CASSASGQQYQPQHF,TGCGCCAGCAGCGCATCGGGACAGCAGTATCAGCCCCAGCATTTT
NA,TRBV9,16,TRBJ2-3,few,CASSVSQDTSTDTQYF,TGTGCCAGCAGCGTCAGTCAGGATACTAGCACAGATACGCAGTATTTT
TRBD1,TRBV11-2,17,TRBJ2-5,NA,CASSLLPGTGGKETQYF,TGTGCCAGCAGCTTACTTCCCGGGACAGGGGGCAAGGAGACCCAGTACTTC
NA,TRBV4-1,15,TRBJ1-4,few,CASSQVEGGVEKLFF,TGCGCCAGCAGCCAAGTGGAAGGGGGGGTGGAAAAACTGTTTTTT
NA,TRBV5-1,15,TRBJ2-5,NA,CASSLGTVFQETQYF,TGCGCCAGCAGCTTGGGGACAGTATTCCAAGAGACCCAGTACTTC
TRBD1,TRBV14,17,TRBJ2-1,NA,CASSPASGTGVANEQFF,TGTGCCAGCAGCCCGGCCTCCGGGACAGGGGTGGCCAATGAGCAGTTCTTC
TRBD1,TRBV9,15,TRBJ1-2,NA,CASSASRDRDYGYTF,TGTGCCAGCAGCGCAAGCCGGGACAGGGACTATGGCTACACCTTC
TRBD2,TRBV11-3,20,TRBJ2-1,NA,CASSLDTSLWGLAGDNEQFF,TGTGCCAGCAGCTTAGATACTTCTCTATGGGGACTAGCGGGAGACAATGAGCAGTTCTTC
TRBD2,TRBV7-9,16,TRBJ2-3,NA,CASSLVPSGFTDTQYF,TGTGCCAGCAGCTTAGTTCCTAGCGGCTTCACAGATACGCAGTATTTT
TRBD1,TRBV24-1,16,TRBJ2-2,NA,CATSDTRTGVSRELFF,TGTGCCACCAGTGATACCAGGACAGGGGTGAGCCGGGAGCTGTTTTTT
NA,TRBV3-1/TRBV3-2,14,TRBJ1-6,NA,CASSQGTENSPLHF,TGTGCCAGCAGCCAAGGGACAGAGAATTCACCCCTCCACTTT
TRBD1,TRBV6-5,16,TRBJ1-2,NA,CASSYYLGGGPPGYTF,TGTGCCAGCAGTTATTATTTAGGAGGGGGCCCCCCCGGCTACACCTTC
TRBD2,TRBV7-2,18,TRBJ2-3,NA,CASSLGRTSGGARDTQYF,TGTGCCAGCAGCTTAGGGCGGACTAGCGGGGGGGCGAGAGATACGCAGTATTTT
TRBD2,TRBV18,18,TRBJ2-3,NA,CASSPPRLAGGGTDTQYF,TGTGCCAGCTCACCACCTCGACTAGCGGGGGGGGGCACAGATACGCAGTATTTT
NA,TRBV6-5,13,TRBJ1-1,NA,CASRTRENTEAFF,TGTGCCAGCAGAACCCGGGAGAACACTGAAGCTTTCTTT
TRBD1,TRBV6-5,13,TRBJ2-7,once,CASSPGQGSEQYF,TGTGCCAGCAGCCCCGGACAGGGGTCCGAGCAGTACTTC
NA,TRBV6-2/TRBV6-3,15,TRBJ1-5,NA,CASSYFINREEPQHF,TGTGCCAGCAGTTACTTCATAAACAGGGAAGAGCCCCAGCATTTT
TRBD1,TRBV7-9,15,TRBJ2-1,few,CASSLTGTYGDEQFF,TGTGCCAGCAGCTTGACAGGGACATATGGCGATGAGCAGTTCTTC